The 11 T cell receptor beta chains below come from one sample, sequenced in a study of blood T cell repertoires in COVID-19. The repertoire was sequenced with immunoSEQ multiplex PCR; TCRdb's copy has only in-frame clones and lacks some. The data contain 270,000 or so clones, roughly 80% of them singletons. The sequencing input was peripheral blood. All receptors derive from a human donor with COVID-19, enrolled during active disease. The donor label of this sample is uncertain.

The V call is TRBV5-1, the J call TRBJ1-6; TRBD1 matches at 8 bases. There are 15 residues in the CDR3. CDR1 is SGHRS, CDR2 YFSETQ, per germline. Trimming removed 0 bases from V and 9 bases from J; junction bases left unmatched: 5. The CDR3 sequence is CASSLDRGRSSPLHF. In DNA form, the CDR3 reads TGCGCCAGCAGCTTGGACAGGGGGAGAAGTTCACCCCTCCACTTT. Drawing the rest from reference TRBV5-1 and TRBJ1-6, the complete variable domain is KAGVTQTPRYLIKTRGQQVTLSCSPISGHRSVSWYQQTPGQGLQFLFEYFSETQRNKGNFPGRFSGRQFSNSRSEMNVSTLELGDSALYLCASSLDRGRSSPLHFGNGTRLTVT.

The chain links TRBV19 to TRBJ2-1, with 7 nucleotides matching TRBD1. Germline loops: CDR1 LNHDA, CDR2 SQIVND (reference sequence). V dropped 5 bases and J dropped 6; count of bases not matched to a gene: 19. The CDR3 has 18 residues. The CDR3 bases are TGTGCCAGTAGTCCTACCCCGTCAGACAGGGTAATTGGCAATGAGCAGTTCTTC. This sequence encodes CASSPTPSDRVIGNEQFF.

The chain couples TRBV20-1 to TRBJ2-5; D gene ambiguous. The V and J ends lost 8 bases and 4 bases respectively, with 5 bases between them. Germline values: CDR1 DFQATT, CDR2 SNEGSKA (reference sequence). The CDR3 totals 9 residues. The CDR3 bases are TGCAGTCCGGGAGAGACCCAGTACTTC. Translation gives CSPGETQYF.

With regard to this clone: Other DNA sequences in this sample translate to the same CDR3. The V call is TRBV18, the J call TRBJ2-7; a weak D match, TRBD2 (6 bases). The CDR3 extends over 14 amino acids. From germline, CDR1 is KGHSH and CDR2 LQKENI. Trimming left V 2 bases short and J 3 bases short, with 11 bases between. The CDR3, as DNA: TGTGCCAGCTCACCAGGGACTGGGAGCTACGAGCAGTACTTC. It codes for CASSPGTGSYEQYF.

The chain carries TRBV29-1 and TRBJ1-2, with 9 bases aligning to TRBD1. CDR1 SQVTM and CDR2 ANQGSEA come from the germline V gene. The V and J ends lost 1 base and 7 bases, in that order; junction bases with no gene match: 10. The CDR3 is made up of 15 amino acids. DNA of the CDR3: TGCAGCGTTGAAGCCCGGGGACAGGGAGTGTCTGGCTACACCTTC. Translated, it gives CSVEARGQGVSGYTF.

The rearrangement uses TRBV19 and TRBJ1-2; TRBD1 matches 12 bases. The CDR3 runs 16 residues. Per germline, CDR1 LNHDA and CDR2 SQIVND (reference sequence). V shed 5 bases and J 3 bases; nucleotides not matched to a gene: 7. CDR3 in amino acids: CASSSTGTGGDYGYTF. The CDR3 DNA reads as TGTGCCAGTAGTTCGACCGGGACAGGGGGCGACTATGGCTACACCTTC.

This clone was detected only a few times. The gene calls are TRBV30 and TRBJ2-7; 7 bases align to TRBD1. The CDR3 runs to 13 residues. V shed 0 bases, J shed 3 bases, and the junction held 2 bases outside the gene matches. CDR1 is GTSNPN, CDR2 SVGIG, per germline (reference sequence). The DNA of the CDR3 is TGTGCCTGGAGTGTACAGGGGAGCTACGAGCAGTACTTC. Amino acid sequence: CAWSVQGSYEQYF.

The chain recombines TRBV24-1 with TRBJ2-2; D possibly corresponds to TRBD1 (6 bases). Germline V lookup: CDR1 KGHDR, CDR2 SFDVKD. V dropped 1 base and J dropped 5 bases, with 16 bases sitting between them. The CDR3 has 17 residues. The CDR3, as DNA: TGTGCCACCAGTGATTTAATCGGGGCAGGGGATACCGGGGAGCTGTTTTTT. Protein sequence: CATSDLIGAGDTGELFF.

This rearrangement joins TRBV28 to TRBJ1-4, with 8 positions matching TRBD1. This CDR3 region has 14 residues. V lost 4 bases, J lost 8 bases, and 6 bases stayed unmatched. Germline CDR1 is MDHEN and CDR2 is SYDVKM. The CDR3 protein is CASSSQGAREKLFF. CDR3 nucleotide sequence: TGTGCCAGCAGTTCCCAGGGGGCGCGCGAAAAACTGTTTTTT.

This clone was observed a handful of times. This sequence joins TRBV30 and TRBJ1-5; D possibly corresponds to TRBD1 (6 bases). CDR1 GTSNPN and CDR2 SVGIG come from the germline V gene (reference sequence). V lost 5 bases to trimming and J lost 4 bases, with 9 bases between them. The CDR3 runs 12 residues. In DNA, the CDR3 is TGTGCCTGGGGTGGACAGAATCAGCCCCAGCATTTT. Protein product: CAWGGQNQPQHF.

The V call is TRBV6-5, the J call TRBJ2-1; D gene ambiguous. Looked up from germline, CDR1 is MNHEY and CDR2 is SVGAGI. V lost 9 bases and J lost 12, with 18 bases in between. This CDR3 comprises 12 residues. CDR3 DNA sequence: TGTGCCAGTAATCAGCCCGGGTACGGGCAGTTCTTC. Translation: CASNQPGYGQFF.